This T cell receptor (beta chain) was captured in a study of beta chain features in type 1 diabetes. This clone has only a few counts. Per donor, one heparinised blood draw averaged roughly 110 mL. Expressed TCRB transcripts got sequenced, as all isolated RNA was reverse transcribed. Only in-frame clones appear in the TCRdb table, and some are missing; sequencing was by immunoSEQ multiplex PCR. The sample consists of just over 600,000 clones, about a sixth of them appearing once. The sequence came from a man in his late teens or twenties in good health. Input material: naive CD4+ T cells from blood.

The DNA for the CDR3 is TGTGCCAGCAGTTTATTAGTCCAGTATGGCTACACCTTC. It is translated as CASSLLVQYGYTF. The chain joins TRBV28 to TRBJ1-2; D unresolved. The germline V gene has CDR1 MDHEN and CDR2 SYDVKM. The CDR3 contains 13 residues. V lost 1 base, J lost 5 bases, and 8 bases lay in between.